This T cell receptor beta chain was sequenced during a study of blood T cell repertoires in COVID-19. In germline, CDR1 is LNHNV, CDR2 YYDKDF (reference sequence). This CDR3 is built from 16 residues. V was clipped by 0 bases and J by 9 bases; unmatched bases: 6. The assay was immunoSEQ multiplex PCR, and TCRdb's table has in-frame clones only and misses some. The data hold under 500,000 clones, with around 88% observed a single time. The sequenced sample consisted of peripheral blood. The V call is TRBV15, the J call TRBJ1-6; 9 bases map to TRBD1. The origin of this receptor is a woman aged 25-40 years with acute or convalescent COVID-19. The CDR3 nucleotides are TGTGCCACCAGCAGAGATAAGGGGACAGGGTTTTCACCCCTCCACTTT. It specifies CATSRDKGTGFSPLHF.